A selection of T cell receptor beta chains follows, all from one sample in a study of cytomegalovirus exposure and HLA in healthy donors. Sequenced by immunoSEQ multiplex PCR; TCRdb stores in-frame clones only, minus some. The sample has about 140,000 clones; 70% to 90% are singletons. Material: PBMCs. The source is a man aged 50 to 60 in good health and CMV-seronegative. Each CDR3 is given with its conserved first and last residue. A D gene is named only where the DNA matches it firmly. Size values are once, few and many counts, or a class for expanded clones, and some rows have none.

>TRBJ2-3|15|TRBD2|once|TRBV9
CASSVGSGSTDTQYF
TGTGCCAGCAGCGTAGGTAGCGGGAGCACAGATACGCAGTATTTT
>TRBJ2-2|17|TRBD2|NA|TRBV7-3
CASSFPLAGTNTGELFF
TGTGCCAGCAGCTTCCCACTAGCGGGGACGAACACCGGGGAGCTGTTTTTT
>TRBJ2-2|16|TRBD2|NA|TRBV7-2
CASSFVSGRGPGELFF
TGTGCCAGCAGCTTCGTCAGCGGGAGAGGCCCCGGGGAGCTGTTTTTT
>TRBJ2-7|13|NA|NA|TRBV7-3
CASSFQDSYEQYF
TGTGCCAGCAGCTTCCAGGACTCCTACGAGCAGTACTTC
>TRBJ2-7|11|NA|NA|TRBV10-2
CASSEGQVLHF
TGCGCCAGCAGTGAGGGGCAGGTTCTGCACTTC
>TRBJ2-2|16|NA|NA|TRBV7-2
CASSLVSGPNTGELFF
TGTGCCAGCAGCTTAGTCAGCGGGCCGAACACCGGGGAGCTGTTTTTT
>TRBJ1-5|15|TRBD1|NA|TRBV6-6
CASSYGQVSNQPQHF
TGTGCCAGCAGTTATGGACAGGTTAGCAATCAGCCCCAGCATTTT
>TRBJ2-7|18|TRBD2|NA|TRBV6-1
CASSELPTSGVISYEQYF
TGTGCCAGCAGTGAACTCCCTACTAGCGGGGTTATCTCCTACGAGCAGTACTTC
>TRBJ1-5|13|NA|NA|TRBV5-4
CASSLVPDQPQHF
TGTGCCAGCAGCTTGGTTCCGGATCAGCCCCAGCATTTT
>TRBJ2-7|15|NA|NA|TRBV5-1
CASSLQGGGRGEQYF
TGCGCCAGCAGCTTGCAGGGGGGTGGCAGGGGAGAGCAGTACTTC
>TRBJ1-1|16|NA|NA|TRBV5-1
CASSPWEGRVNTEAFF
TGCGCCAGCAGCCCCTGGGAGGGGCGAGTCAACACTGAAGCTTTCTTT
>TRBJ2-3|15|NA|few|TRBV5-4
CASSLGGENTDTQYF
TGTGCCAGCAGCTTGGGCGGGGAGAACACAGATACGCAGTATTTT
>TRBJ2-3|15|TRBD2|NA|TRBV5-6
CASSFSGTGPDTQYF
TGTGCCAGCAGCTTTAGCGGGACGGGTCCAGATACGCAGTATTTT
>TRBJ2-7|17|TRBD2|NA|TRBV7-9
CASRPAIGQGGSLEQYF
TGTGCCAGCAGACCAGCAATCGGGCAGGGAGGGTCCTTAGAGCAGTACTTC
>TRBJ1-6|13|NA|NA|TRBV2
CASREDGNSPLHF
TGTGCCAGCCGGGAGGACGGGAATTCACCCCTCCACTTT
>TRBJ2-6|15|TRBD1|few|TRBV9
CASSPTGAGANVLTF
TGTGCCAGCAGCCCCACAGGGGCAGGGGCCAACGTCCTGACTTTC
>TRBJ2-1|18|TRBD2|NA|TRBV18
CASSPRLAGGPTYNEQFF
TGTGCCAGCTCACCACGACTAGCGGGGGGGCCAACCTACAATGAGCAGTTCTTC
>TRBJ1-1|17|NA|NA|TRBV5-1
CASSSSPRGGGNTEAFF
TGCGCCAGTTCGAGCTCCCCCCGCGGGGGCGGGAACACTGAAGCTTTCTTT
>TRBJ1-5|13|NA|NA|TRBV29-1
CSVEGIAGQPQHF
TGCAGCGTTGAAGGTATAGCGGGTCAGCCCCAGCATTTT
>TRBJ2-2|15|TRBD1|NA|TRBV7-2
CASSDRGLNTGELFF
TGTGCCAGCAGCGACAGGGGGCTGAACACCGGGGAGCTGTTTTTT
>TRBJ1-1|14|NA|few|TRBV2
CASRKRQANTEAFF
TGTGCCAGCAGGAAAAGACAAGCCAACACTGAAGCTTTCTTT
>TRBJ2-1|14|TRBD1|few|TRBV30
CAWGQGYSYNEQFF
TGTGCCTGGGGACAGGGCTACTCCTACAATGAGCAGTTCTTC
>TRBJ2-3|17|TRBD2|NA|TRBV7-6
CASSLEPGLPSTDTQYF
TGTGCCAGCAGCTTAGAGCCGGGACTACCTAGCACAGATACGCAGTATTTT
>TRBJ2-7|14|NA|NA|TRBV7-9
CASSLVPSVYEQYF
TGTGCCAGCAGCTTAGTACCATCAGTCTACGAGCAGTACTTC
>TRBJ2-1|16|TRBD2|NA|TRBV27
CASSFVGLASEDEQFF
TGTGCCAGCAGTTTCGTTGGACTAGCGTCTGAGGATGAGCAGTTCTTC
>TRBJ1-2|14|TRBD1|NA|TRBV19
CASSIDRQGDGYTF
TGTGCCAGTAGTATAGATCGACAGGGTGATGGCTACACCTTC
>TRBJ1-6|16|TRBD1|NA|TRBV18
CASSPAGQGGNSPLHF
TGTGCCAGCTCACCAGCAGGACAGGGGGGAAATTCACCCCTCCACTTT
>TRBJ2-1|15|TRBD2|once|TRBV9
CASSYLAGGTNEQFF
TGTGCCAGCAGCTACCTAGCGGGGGGGACCAATGAGCAGTTCTTC
>TRBJ2-1|15|TRBD1|NA|TRBV7-9
CASSLASGQYNEQFF
TGTGCCAGCAGCTTAGCTTCGGGACAGTACAATGAGCAGTTCTTC
>TRBJ2-2|14|NA|NA|TRBV30
CAWRSLLNTGELFF
TGTGCCTGGAGAAGTTTACTAAACACCGGGGAGCTGTTTTTT
>TRBJ1-1|15|TRBD1|NA|TRBV7-6
CASSAGPDREIEAFF
TGTGCCAGCAGCGCGGGCCCGGACAGGGAAATTGAAGCTTTCTTT
>TRBJ2-7|15|TRBD1|once|TRBV9
CASSAGQQGAYEQYF
TGTGCCAGCAGCGCGGGACAGCAGGGCGCCTACGAGCAGTACTTC
>TRBJ1-5|12|NA|NA|TRBV28
CGTVYSNQPQHF
TGTGGGACAGTCTATAGCAATCAGCCCCAGCATTTT
>TRBJ1-6|15|TRBD1|once|TRBV9
CASSVSTGGNSPLHF
TGTGCCAGCAGCGTATCCACAGGGGGGAATTCACCCCTCCACTTT
>TRBJ2-7|11|NA|NA|TRBV19
CASSMEREQYF
TGTGCCAGTAGTATGGAGCGGGAGCAGTACTTC
>TRBJ2-3|17|TRBD2|NA|TRBV19
CASSVGLAGLSTDTQYF
TGTGCCAGTAGCGTAGGACTAGCGGGACTTAGCACAGATACGCAGTATTTT
>TRBJ2-5|13|TRBD1|NA|TRBV11-3
CASSLDRGETQYF
TGTGCCAGCAGCCTGGACAGGGGAGAGACCCAGTACTTC
>TRBJ1-1|14|TRBD1|once|TRBV5-4
CASSETGVNTEAFF
TGTGCCAGCAGCGAGACAGGGGTAAACACTGAAGCTTTCTTT
>TRBJ2-1|15|NA|NA|TRBV10-2
CASSEWRTPYNEQFF
TGCGCCAGCAGTGAGTGGAGGACTCCCTACAATGAGCAGTTCTTC
>TRBJ2-2|15|NA|NA|TRBV7-2
CASRPPRVNTGELFF
TGTGCCAGCCGACCCCCGCGGGTTAACACCGGGGAGCTGTTTTTT
>TRBJ2-3|16|TRBD2|NA|TRBV25-1
CASSATSGGGTDTQYF
TGTGCCAGCAGTGCTACTAGCGGAGGGGGCACAGATACGCAGTATTTT
>TRBJ2-1|15|TRBD1|NA|TRBV29-1
CSVELGTGRANEQFF
TGCAGCGTTGAACTCGGGACAGGTAGGGCCAATGAGCAGTTCTTC
>TRBJ1-2|12|NA|NA|TRBV10-2
CATARGNYGYTF
TGCGCCACGGCGCGCGGCAACTATGGCTACACCTTC
>TRBJ2-1|13|NA|NA|TRBV30
CAWTGLPYNEQFF
TGTGCCTGGACTGGCCTGCCCTACAATGAGCAGTTCTTC
>TRBJ1-2|11|NA|few|TRBV29-1
CSVRTVYGYTF
TGCAGCGTAAGGACAGTTTATGGCTACACCTTC
>TRBJ2-2|17|TRBD2|NA|TRBV4-1
CASSQEGPLAGDGELFF
TGCGCCAGCAGCCAAGAGGGACCCCTAGCGGGAGACGGGGAGCTGTTTTTT
>TRBJ2-1|17|TRBD2|NA|TRBV7-3
CASSGTSGTYSYNEQFF
TGTGCCAGCAGTGGGACTAGCGGGACTTACTCCTACAATGAGCAGTTCTTC
>TRBJ1-2|12|NA|few|TRBV2
CASRVLIYGYTF
TGTGCCAGCAGGGTACTAATTTATGGCTACACCTTC